This record covers a single T cell receptor (beta chain). As yet, its antigen is unknown. TCRdb passed the reads through MiXCR, listing each CDR3 protein once. Of around 320,000 distinct CDR3 sequences listed, 8% to 9.5% are singletons. These data come from a study of T cell repertoires in cytomegalovirus infection. On the study more broadly: Public TCR beta signatures marked donors with CMV infection and the matching HLA. Points from the study as a whole: In two of eight donors, the top clonotype was HLA-C-restricted CMV-specific. Cumulative frequency (of public TCR beta family members) identified carriers of CMV plus the relevant HLA.

Trimming pared 5 bases from V and 5 bases from J, leaving 12 bases between. Germline CDR1 SGHAT, CDR2 FQDESV (reference sequence). This CDR3 has 13 residues. The specimen sequenced was PBMCs. The sequence came from a human donor in good health (CMV status not recorded). Some clones in this sample may be carry-over from other donors' samples. The J gene is TRBJ1-1, the V gene TRBV11-1; no reliable D call. The DNA of the CDR3 is TGTGCCAGCAGCCGGGCCTTTGGGACTGAAGCTTTCTTT. Residues: CASSRAFGTEAFF.